These 30 T cell receptor beta chains share one sample of origin, sequenced in a study of graft-versus-host responses after intestinal transplantation. Assay: immunoSEQ multiplex PCR; the TCRdb copy retains only in-frame clones and omits some. The sample gives 80,000 to 90,000 clones, approximately 87% of which show up once; 0.11% is in the top ten. The antigens these receptors bind are not known. Material: unstimulated CD4+ T cells sorted from spleen or lymph node cells, obtained before intestinal transplant. Every receptor here comes from a human donor who received an intestinal transplant.

This sequence joins TRBV5-1 and TRBJ1-4; 10 nucleotides line up with TRBD1. The V gene's germline CDR1 is SGHRS and CDR2 YFSETQ. J lost 5 bases, V lost 3 bases, and 10 bases had no gene match. The length of the CDR3 is 17 residues. Written as DNA, the CDR3 is TGCGCCAGCAGCTCCGTCGGGACAGGGGCGATAAATGAAAAACTGTTTTTT. This sequence encodes CASSSVGTGAINEKLFF.

The chain combines TRBV11-2 with TRBJ2-6; D remains unclear. The CDR3 contains 16 residues. The V gene's germline CDR1 is SGHAT and CDR2 FQNNGV. Trimming pared 1 base from V and 3 bases from J, leaving 10 bases between. DNA of the CDR3: TGTGCCAGCAGCTTAGTGAGGTTGAATGGGGCCAACGTCCTGACTTTC. Translating gives CASSLVRLNGANVLTF.

The gene calls are TRBV29-1 and TRBJ2-1; the D gene is possibly TRBD2 (7 bases). V was shortened by 4 bases and J by 7 bases, with 23 bases between the two germline ends. The CDR3 is 16 amino acids. The germline gives CDR1 SQVTM, CDR2 ANQGSEA. CDR3 sequence (DNA): TGCAGCGTTGGCTCCTTTTGGGGGGGGGCGAAGAATGAGCAGTTCTTC. This translates into CSVGSFWGGAKNEQFF.

The CDR3 protein is CASSPTGTDYEQYF. The CDR3 DNA sequence: TGTGCCAGCAGCCCCACCGGGACAGACTACGAGCAGTACTTC. The chain has TRBV9 and TRBJ2-7; 7 bases agree with TRBD1. V lost 4 bases and J lost 3; bases outside the gene matches: 7. Germline V gene data show CDR1 as SGDLS and CDR2 as YYNGEE. The CDR3 runs to 14 residues.

This chain connects TRBV11-1 to TRBJ2-1, with TRBD1 matching 9 bases. J lost 4 bases, V lost 1 base, and 5 bases had no gene match. CDR3 length equals 16 residues. Germline CDR1 reads SGHAT; CDR2 reads FQDESV (reference sequence). The CDR3 spells CASSLVDRGFYNEQFF. For the CDR3, the DNA is TGTGCCAGCAGCTTAGTCGACAGGGGGTTTTACAATGAGCAGTTCTTC.

V usage is TRBV7-9 and J usage is TRBJ1-4, with 7 bases matching TRBD1. CDR1 and CDR2 (germline): SEHNR, FQNEAQ (reference sequence). With V trimmed by 5 bases and J by 8 bases, 8 bases remained unmatched. The CDR3 sequence is 14 residues long. The CDR3 protein is CASSPQGIGEKLFF. Written as DNA, the CDR3 is TGTGCCAGCAGCCCACAGGGGATTGGGGAAAAACTGTTTTTT. Combining the CDR3 with reference TRBV7-9 and TRBJ1-4 gives the whole variable domain DTGVSQNPRHKITKRGQNVTFRCDPISEHNRLYWYRQTLGQGPEFLTYFQNEAQLEKSRLLSDRFSAERPKGSFSTLEIQRTEQGDSAMYLCASSPQGIGEKLFFGSGTQLSVL.

V and J are TRBV2 and TRBJ2-7, with 7 bases lining up with TRBD1. There are 13 residues in the CDR3. Germline CDR1 is SNHLY and CDR2 is FYNNEI. The junction had 8 bases not matched to a gene; V was cut back by 7 bases and J by 5 bases. The CDR3 coding sequence is TGTGCCAGCACGCAAGACAGGGCGGACGAGCAGTACTTC. This translates into CASTQDRADEQYF. Full variable domain (outside the CDR3, taken from reference TRBV2 and TRBJ2-7): EPEVTQTPSHQVTQMGQEVILRCVPISNHLYFYWYRQILGQKVEFLVSFYNNEISEKSEIFDDQFSVERPDGSNFTLKIRSTKLEDSAMYFCASTQDRADEQYFGPGTRLTVT.

V gene TRBV5-1 combines with J gene TRBJ2-7; 9 nucleotides agree with TRBD1. This CDR3 has 15 residues. V was clipped by 4 bases and J by 7 bases; unmatched bases: 12. Germline CDR1 and CDR2: SGHRS and YFSETQ. The DNA for the CDR3 is TGCGCCAGCAGCCCCCCGGGACAGGGCGCTGGGGAGCAGTACTTC. This gives the protein CASSPPGQGAGEQYF.

The genes are TRBV27 and TRBJ2-3; a weak D match, TRBD2 (6 bases). Germline loops: CDR1 MNHEY, CDR2 SMNVEV (reference sequence). V dropped 6 bases and J dropped 3 bases, with 10 bases sitting between them. This CDR3 spans 13 amino acids. CDR3 DNA: TGTGCCAGCAGCCGAGGGACTACAGATACGCAGTATTTT. This encodes CASSRGTTDTQYF.

This chain joins TRBV6-5 and TRBJ2-7, with D possibly TRBD1 on 5 matching bases. V lost 0 bases to trimming and J lost 6 bases, with 18 bases between them. The CDR3 consists of 16 residues. Germline V gene lookup returns CDR1 MNHEY and CDR2 SVGAGI. CDR3 protein: CASSYSTARRGGEQYF. The CDR3, as DNA: TGTGCCAGCAGTTACTCGACAGCCCGGAGAGGCGGCGAGCAGTACTTC.

The chain couples TRBV5-1 to TRBJ2-3, with D hard to call. The CDR3 has 14 amino acids. Germline V gene sequence: CDR1 SGHRS, CDR2 YFSETQ. The V end was cut by 0 bases, the J end by 0 bases, with 5 bases between. Here the CDR3 reads CASSLVQSTDTQYF. As DNA, the CDR3 is TGCGCCAGCAGCTTGGTACAGAGCACAGATACGCAGTATTTT.

The chain links TRBV18 to TRBJ2-5; 13 bases are shared with TRBD2. V shed 3 bases and J 5 bases; nucleotides not matched to a gene: 0. Germline values: CDR1 KGHSH, CDR2 LQKENI. CDR3 size: 14 residues. DNA for the CDR3: TGTGCCAGCTCACCGGGACTAGCGGGGGAGACCCAGTACTTC. It is translated as CASSPGLAGETQYF.

The chain combines TRBV29-1 with TRBJ2-1; possibly TRBD2 for D (5 bases). CDR1 and CDR2 (germline): SQVTM, ANQGSEA. This CDR3 comprises 15 residues. Trimming removed 0 bases at V and 6 bases at J, with 15 bases between. DNA for the CDR3: TGCAGCGTTGAAGATCGGCTAGCCGGGTCCAATGAGCAGTTCTTC. This codes for CSVEDRLAGSNEQFF.

J is TRBJ1-3 and V is TRBV2; possible D gene TRBD1, 5 bases. The germline gives CDR1 SNHLY, CDR2 FYNNEI. Trimming shortened V by 5 bases and J by 10 bases, and 18 bases separated the two germline ends. The CDR3 has 14 amino acids. CDR3 coding DNA: TGTGCCAGCAGTTGGACCGGGGGTCTGGAGACCATATATTTT. As protein: CASSWTGGLETIYF. The variable domain in full, completed from reference TRBV2 and TRBJ1-3, reads EPEVTQTPSHQVTQMGQEVILRCVPISNHLYFYWYRQILGQKVEFLVSFYNNEISEKSEIFDDQFSVERPDGSNFTLKIRSTKLEDSAMYFCASSWTGGLETIYFGEGSWLTVV.

V gene TRBV19 combines with J gene TRBJ1-2; D might be TRBD1 (6 bases). The ends were cut back, 7 bases at V and 4 bases at J, with 16 bases in the middle. CDR3 length equals 14 residues. The V gene's germline CDR1 is LNHDA and CDR2 SQIVND (reference sequence). The CDR3 loop reads CASKVTQGSYGYTF. CDR3 DNA sequence: TGTGCCAGTAAGGTAACACAGGGTTCCTATGGCTACACCTTC.

About this clone itself: This sample includes further DNA sequences coding for the same CDR3. J is TRBJ1-2 and V is TRBV5-1; 9 nucleotides line up with TRBD1. The CDR3 spans 14 residues. Germline CDR1 and CDR2: SGHRS and YFSETQ. V lost 1 base to trimming and J lost 7 bases; unmatched junction nucleotides: 5. CDR3 in amino acids: CASSLPDRGGGYTF. In DNA, the CDR3 is TGCGCCAGCAGCTTGCCGGACAGGGGAGGTGGCTACACCTTC. Full variable domain (rest looked up from reference TRBV5-1 and TRBJ1-2): KAGVTQTPRYLIKTRGQQVTLSCSPISGHRSVSWYQQTPGQGLQFLFEYFSETQRNKGNFPGRFSGRQFSNSRSEMNVSTLELGDSALYLCASSLPDRGGGYTFGSGTRLTVV.

The chain combines TRBV6-6 with TRBJ1-4; TRBD1 matches 8 bases. Germline CDR1 is MNHNY and CDR2 is SVGAGI (reference sequence). J gave up 10 bases and V 2 bases, and 3 bases lay outside the gene matches. The CDR3 covers 13 residues. CDR3: CASSYRTGGKLFF. The CDR3 coding sequence is TGTGCCAGCAGTTACCGCACAGGGGGAAAACTGTTTTTT.

CDR3 loop: CASSWPGQGGSGYTF. CDR3 nucleotides: TGTGCCAGCAGCTGGCCCGGACAGGGAGGAAGCGGCTACACCTTC. This chain uses TRBV5-6 with TRBJ1-2, with 8 nucleotides matching TRBD1. V gave up 3 bases and J gave up 8 bases; unmatched junction bases: 12. This CDR3 contains 15 residues. Germline loops: CDR1 SGHDT, CDR2 YYEEEE.

This clone was counted only a few times. The J gene is TRBJ1-2, the V gene TRBV29-1; D remains unclear. The V end lost 2 bases, the J end lost 7 bases, and 8 bases lay between the germline ends. CDR3 length equals 11 residues. Per the germline V gene, CDR1 is SQVTM and CDR2 is ANQGSEA. For the CDR3, the DNA is TGCAGCGTTGAAAGTCGGGTTGGCTACACCTTC. It specifies CSVESRVGYTF.

The J gene is TRBJ2-3, the V gene TRBV28, with D possibly matching TRBD2 (7 bases). This CDR3 contains 16 residues. CDR1 is MDHEN, CDR2 SYDVKM, per germline. V lost 7 bases, J lost 1 base, and 18 bases lay in between. The CDR3 here is CASISGGAVGTDTQYF. In DNA form, the CDR3 reads TGTGCCAGCATCTCTGGGGGGGCTGTCGGCACAGATACGCAGTATTTT.

The chain is built from TRBV2 and TRBJ1-6; 7 nucleotides align to TRBD1. J was trimmed by 5 bases and V by 0 bases; bases with no gene match: 4. Germline CDR1 reads SNHLY; CDR2 reads FYNNEI. This CDR3 region has 16 residues. This CDR3 reads CASSEAATGNNSPLHF. The CDR3 DNA reads TGTGCCAGCAGTGAAGCGGCGACAGGGAATAATTCACCCCTCCACTTT.

The chain uses TRBV15 and TRBJ2-7; tentatively, D is TRBD2 (6 bases). With 5 bases removed from V and 3 bases from J, the gap between germline ends came to 11 bases. CDR3 length: 13 residues. The germline gives CDR1 LNHNV, CDR2 YYDKDF (reference sequence). The CDR3 DNA follows: TGTGCCACCAGCGAGGGGACTGGCTACGAGCAGTACTTC. This encodes CATSEGTGYEQYF.

This clone was recorded a few times. The V and J genes are TRBV6-1 and TRBJ2-3; 12 nucleotides align to TRBD1. Germline assignment: CDR1 MNHNS and CDR2 SASEGT. V lost 4 bases to trimming and J lost 3 bases; unmatched junction nucleotides: 8. The CDR3 spans 17 residues. For the CDR3, the DNA is TGTGCCAGCAGTGTGGGACAGGGGGCGGTTGTGACAGATACGCAGTATTTT. It specifies CASSVGQGAVVTDTQYF.

V usage is TRBV27 and J usage is TRBJ1-3; 8 bases agree with TRBD1. Per the germline V gene, CDR1 is MNHEY and CDR2 is SMNVEV (reference sequence). The CDR3 is 14 amino acids. Trimming removed 5 bases from V and 4 bases from J; junction bases left unmatched: 4. The chain's CDR3 is CASSQGAGGNTIYF. DNA for the CDR3: TGTGCCAGCAGTCAGGGGGCCGGGGGAAACACCATATATTTT.

This chain joins TRBV6-1 and TRBJ2-7; D may be TRBD2 (7 bases). CDR1 is MNHNS, CDR2 SASEGT, per germline. CDR3 length: 15 residues. V was shortened by 7 bases and J by 4 bases, with 20 bases between the two germline ends. As DNA, the CDR3 is TGTGCCAGCAAGTGGACTGGCGGGGGCCCATACGAGCAGTACTTC. This sequence encodes CASKWTGGGPYEQYF.

The chain joins TRBV10-2 to TRBJ2-2; 7 bases are a match to TRBD2. The ends lost 8 bases at V and 0 bases at J; junction bases unmatched: 6. Germline V CDR1 and CDR2: WSHSY, SAAADI. This CDR3 spans 15 amino acids. The CDR3 sequence: CASGTSVANTGELFF. Written as DNA, the CDR3 is TGCGCCAGCGGAACTAGCGTCGCGAACACCGGGGAGCTGTTTTTT.

The V call is TRBV18, the J call TRBJ1-6; TRBD1 might be the D (5 bases). The CDR3 has 14 residues. Trimming removed 4 bases at V and 5 bases at J, with 9 bases between. Per the germline V gene, CDR1 is KGHSH and CDR2 is LQKENI. The DNA of the CDR3 is TGTGCCAGCTCACATTCACAGGATAATTCACCCCTCCACTTT. Amino acid sequence: CASSHSQDNSPLHF. The whole variable domain, remainder taken from reference TRBV18 and TRBJ1-6, is NAGVMQNPRHLVRRRGQEARLRCSPMKGHSHVYWYRQLPEEGLKFMVYLQKENIIDESGMPKERFSAEFPKEGPSILRIQQVVRGDSAAYFCASSHSQDNSPLHFGNGTRLTVT.

This clone showed up just once. The chain recombines TRBV18 with TRBJ2-5, with 8 bases aligning to TRBD1. V dropped 3 bases and J dropped 2; count of bases not matched to a gene: 5. CDR3 size: 15 residues. Looked up from germline, CDR1 is KGHSH and CDR2 is LQKENI. The CDR3 sequence is CASSPATGAQETQYF. CDR3 coding DNA: TGTGCCAGCTCACCCGCGACAGGGGCGCAAGAGACCCAGTACTTC.

The chain is built from TRBV6-1 and TRBJ1-1, with D hard to call. The germline V gene encodes CDR1 MNHNS and CDR2 SASEGT. With 7 bases removed from V and 5 bases from J, the gap between germline ends came to 11 bases. CDR3 length: 12 amino acids. CDR3 in amino acids: CASTRTGTEAFF. As DNA, the CDR3 is TGTGCCAGCACCCGGACGGGGACTGAAGCTTTCTTT.

The rearrangement links TRBV7-6 to TRBJ2-7, with 9 bases that match TRBD2. CDR1 and CDR2 from the germline V gene are SGHVS and FNYEAQ. CDR3 size: 15 residues. Trimming took 5 bases from V and 1 from J; bases not matched to a gene: 6. This CDR3 reads CASSLGRGGSYEQYF. The CDR3 nucleotides read TGTGCCAGCAGCCTTGGGCGGGGGGGATCCTACGAGCAGTACTTC.